A selection of T cell receptor beta chains follows, all from one sample in a study of T-cell reconstitution after alpha-beta-depleted transplantation in children. A single record per CDR3 protein comes from TCRdb applying MiXCR to the PCR reads. There are approximately 27,000 distinct CDR3 sequences in the sample; 18% occur only once, and approximately 35% lies in the top ten. The sequences come from PBMCs, mostly from graft donor cells, collected 60 days after TCRalphabeta/CD19-depleted stem cell transplant. These receptors all come from a male patient between 2 and 15 years old who had a stem cell transplant for acute lymphoblastic leukemia, so the T cells may come from the graft donor. The CDR3 runs from the conserved cysteine through the conserved F or W. D genes are given only for firm matches. Clone size is stated in some rows and not others, as once, few, many or a class when expanded.

d_gene	j_gene	abundance	v_gene	CDR3aa	CDR3nt
TRBD1	TRBJ1-4	many	TRBV12-3/TRBV12-4	CASRLPGQGNEKLFF	TGTGCCAGCAGGCTACCGGGACAGGGGAATGAAAAACTGTTTTTT
TRBD2	TRBJ2-3	many	TRBV9	CASSVVSGGFTDTQYF	TGTGCCAGCAGCGTAGTCAGCGGGGGGTTCACAGATACGCAGTATTTT
-	TRBJ1-2	many	TRBV7-9	CASSLGAGRQGSGYTF	TGTGCCAGCAGCTTAGGGGCTGGTCGACAAGGTAGTGGCTACACCTTC
-	TRBJ2-4	-	TRBV4-1	CASSQGGSKNIQYF	TGCGCCAGCAGCCAAGGGGGTAGCAAAAACATTCAGTACTTC
TRBD1	TRBJ1-1	-	TRBV24-1	CATSDGDSCFF	TGTGCCACCAGTGATGGGGACAGCTGCTTCTTT
-	TRBJ2-3	few	TRBV7-2	CASSLPTTVTDTQYF	TGTGCCAGCAGCTTACCGACCACAGTCACAGATACGCAGTATTTT
-	TRBJ1-1	-	TRBV7-2	CASSLNPGLNTEAFF	TGTGCCAGCAGCTTGAATCCGGGGTTGAACACTGAAGCTTTCTTT
TRBD2	TRBJ2-1	few	TRBV11-2	CASSTGTRSFNEQFF	TGTGCCAGCAGCACCGGGACTAGAAGTTTCAATGAGCAGTTCTTC
-	TRBJ2-7	-	TRBV29-1	CSGTTGGLYF	TGCAGCGGGACGACAGGAGGGCTGTACTTC
-	TRBJ1-2	few	TRBV7-8	CASSKTRLGGGYTF	TGTGCCAGCAGCAAAACAAGACTCGGAGGTGGCTACACCTTC
-	TRBJ1-1	few	TRBV5-4	CASMRQLGGDTEAFF	TGTGCCAGCATGCGGCAATTGGGGGGTGACACTGAAGCTTTCTTT
TRBD2	TRBJ2-1	-	TRBV27	CASSWTSGGVNEQFF	TGTGCCAGCAGTTGGACTAGCGGGGGGGTCAATGAGCAGTTCTTC
-	TRBJ1-3	-	TRBV30	CAWSIGPGDSIYF	TGTGCCTGGAGTATTGGGCCTGGGGACTCCATATATTTT
TRBD1	TRBJ2-6	-	TRBV19	CASSIRDSSGANVLTF	TGTGCCAGTAGTATTCGGGACAGCTCTGGGGCCAACGTCCTGACTTTC
TRBD1	TRBJ1-1	-	TRBV6-5	CASSPSNRGNTEAFF	TGTGCCAGCAGTCCCTCGAACAGGGGAAACACTGAAGCTTTCTTT
-	TRBJ1-1	-	TRBV7-2	CASNDAPMTEAFF	TGTGCCAGCAATGACGCCCCGATGACTGAAGCTTTCTTT
-	TRBJ2-5	many	TRBV12-3/TRBV12-4	CASSYLGMETQYF	TGTGCCAGCAGTTATTTAGGGATGGAGACCCAGTACTTC
-	TRBJ1-2	few	TRBV20-1	CSATTIQGSNGYTF	TGCAGTGCTACAACTATACAGGGTAGCAATGGCTACACCTTC
-	TRBJ1-2	-	TRBV12-3/TRBV12-4	CASSFWGSGGPGYTF	TGTGCCAGCAGTTTTTGGGGTTCGGGGGGCCCGGGCTACACCTTC
-	TRBJ2-2	once	TRBV2	CASTSGGITGELFF	TGTGCCAGCACCTCCGGGGGCATCACCGGGGAGCTGTTTTTT
TRBD1	TRBJ2-7	many	TRBV5-6	CASSWGQGAYEQYF	TGTGCCAGCAGCTGGGGACAGGGAGCCTACGAGCAGTACTTC
-	TRBJ2-3	-	TRBV11-3	CASSLNPAGNTQYF	TGTGCCAGCAGCTTAAACCCAGCTGGAAATACGCAGTATTTT
-	TRBJ2-3	many	TRBV5-6	CASSLAYGTTDTQYF	TGTGCCAGCAGCTTGGCCTACGGGACCACAGATACGCAGTATTTT
-	TRBJ2-3	-	TRBV7-6	CASSLSRTDTQYF	TGTGCCAGCAGCTTATCGCGCACAGATACGCAGTATTTT
TRBD2	TRBJ2-1	many	TRBV6-5	CASSYSAGVSYNEQFF	TGTGCCAGCAGTTACTCGGCGGGGGTGTCCTACAATGAGCAGTTCTTC
-	TRBJ1-4	-	TRBV24-1	CATSEGRRFGATNEKLFF	TGTGCCACCAGTGAAGGTCGAAGGTTCGGGGCAACTAATGAAAAACTGTTTTTT
-	TRBJ2-1	many	TRBV20-1	CSAFLGRAYNEQFF	TGCAGTGCCTTCCTCGGGAGAGCTTACAATGAGCAGTTCTTC
-	TRBJ2-2	-	TRBV7-8	CASSRGPRGGELFF	TGTGCCAGCAGCCGAGGGCCCCGGGGCGGGGAGCTGTTTTTT
TRBD2	TRBJ2-1	-	TRBV3-1	CASSHREGLEQFF	TGTGCCAGCAGCCACCGGGAGGGGCTTGAGCAGTTCTTC
-	TRBJ1-5	many	TRBV7-9	CASSLQSAGNQPQHF	TGTGCCAGCAGCTTACAAAGCGCGGGCAATCAGCCCCAGCATTTT
-	TRBJ2-7	few	TRBV5-4	CASSLAGGSYEQYF	TGTGCCAGCAGCTTGGCCGGGGGCTCCTACGAGCAGTACTTC
-	TRBJ2-7	-	TRBV28	CASSPPGLHYEQYF	TGTGCCAGCAGTCCCCCCGGGCTCCACTACGAGCAGTACTTC
-	TRBJ2-1	-	TRBV20-1	CSAGSYRPQNEQFF	TGCAGTGCCGGGTCGTATCGGCCCCAAAATGAGCAGTTCTTC
TRBD1	TRBJ1-3	-	TRBV29-1	CSVDGTGDSGNTIYF	TGCAGCGTTGACGGGACAGGGGACTCTGGAAACACCATATATTTT
-	TRBJ2-7	-	TRBV18	CASSPSQEATKQYF	TGTGCCAGCTCACCTTCACAGGAGGCTACGAAGCAGTACTTC
-	TRBJ2-5	-	TRBV6-2/TRBV6-3	CASSETQYF	TGTGCCAGCTCGGAGACCCAGTACTTC
TRBD2	TRBJ2-3	-	TRBV7-2	CASSSPSGGSTDTQYF	TGTGCCAGCAGCTCTCCTAGCGGGGGTAGCACAGATACGCAGTATTTT
TRBD1	TRBJ1-5	-	TRBV6-5	CASSYRQGTNFYSNQPQHF	TGTGCCAGCAGTTACCGACAGGGGACCAATTTTTATAGCAATCAGCCCCAGCATTTT
-	TRBJ2-6	-	TRBV4-2	CASSPGASSGANVLTF	TGTGCCAGCAGCCCTGGAGCGAGCTCTGGGGCCAACGTCCTGACTTTC
TRBD2	TRBJ2-7	few	TRBV3-1	CASSRTSGAYEQYF	TGTGCCAGCAGCCGAACCAGCGGGGCTTACGAGCAGTACTTC
-	TRBJ2-2	-	TRBV19	CASALGGWTGELFF	TGTGCCAGCGCCTTGGGGGGCTGGACCGGGGAGCTGTTTTTT
-	TRBJ2-3	-	TRBV5-1	CASSLEGVILTDTQYF	TGCGCCAGCAGCTTGGAAGGTGTAATCCTCACAGATACGCAGTATTTT
TRBD2	TRBJ2-1	many	TRBV20-1	CSARASGMGEQFF	TGCAGTGCTAGAGCTAGCGGGATGGGTGAGCAGTTCTTC
-	TRBJ1-3	many	TRBV12-3/TRBV12-4	CASSIDSLSGNTIYF	TGTGCCAGCAGTATAGACAGCCTCTCTGGAAACACCATATATTTT
TRBD2	TRBJ2-1	-	TRBV6-1	CASSDVAGGYNEQFF	TGTGCCAGCAGCGACGTGGCGGGGGGCTACAATGAGCAGTTCTTC
-	TRBJ2-2	-	TRBV21-1	CASSEGENPAGELFF	TGTGCCAGCAGCGAAGGGGAGAACCCGGCCGGGGAGCTGTTTTTT
-	TRBJ2-5	many	TRBV4-3	CASSQDYPLETQYF	TGCGCCAGCAGCCAAGATTACCCACTGGAGACCCAGTACTTC
TRBD1	TRBJ1-5	-	TRBV7-9	CASRPIDRDRTQPQHF	TGTGCCAGCAGGCCAATAGACAGGGACAGAACTCAGCCCCAGCATTTT
TRBD1	TRBJ2-5	many	TRBV12-3/TRBV12-4	CASTLTGTGQETQYF	TGTGCCAGCACCCTAACCGGGACAGGGCAAGAGACCCAGTACTTC
-	TRBJ2-7	-	TRBV5-4	CASSLEGQITGYEQYF	TGTGCCAGCAGCTTGGAAGGACAAATAACAGGCTACGAGCAGTACTTC
-	TRBJ2-1	many	TRBV20-1	CSASRTGDNEQFF	TGCAGTGCTAGCCGTACAGGAGACAATGAGCAGTTCTTC
-	TRBJ2-1	few	TRBV6-5	CASQSSYNEQFF	TGTGCCAGCCAGAGCTCCTACAATGAGCAGTTCTTC
-	TRBJ1-1	many	TRBV12-3/TRBV12-4	CASMFRRENTEAFF	TGTGCCAGCATGTTCAGAAGGGAGAACACTGAAGCTTTCTTT
-	TRBJ2-5	few	TRBV15	CATSRDQGETQYF	TGTGCCACCAGCAGAGATCAGGGAGAGACCCAGTACTTC
TRBD1	TRBJ1-6	few	TRBV27	CASSLGTGNNSPLHF	TGTGCCAGCAGTTTAGGGACAGGGAATAATTCACCCCTCCACTTT
-	TRBJ2-2	-	TRBV7-2	CASSSGLFTGELFFF	-